A single sample is the source of the 13 T cell receptor beta chains below, sequenced in a study of T-cell reconstitution after alpha-beta-depleted transplantation in children. Unique molecular identifiers were used to barcode this TCRbeta library. TCRdb reanalysed the PCR reads using MiXCR and keeps one entry per CDR3 protein. This repertoire shows just over 950,000 distinct CDR3 sequences, about 31% found once; its top ten account for about 28%. The sample in question was PBMCs, mostly from graft donor cells, obtained 360 days after TCRalphabeta/CD19-depleted stem cell transplant. The receptor source for this set is a boy in the first two years of life who had a stem cell transplant for SCID, so the T cells may come from the graft donor.

This rearrangement joins TRBV12-3 or TRBV12-4 to TRBJ2-4; D is unresolved. The CDR3 extends over 15 amino acids. V lost 5 bases to trimming and J lost 0 bases, with 11 bases between them. CDR3 region: CASSPQKLAKNIQYF. In nucleotides, the CDR3 is TGTGCCAGCAGTCCACAGAAGCTAGCCAAAAACATTCAGTACTTC.

This clonotype was seen a few times. The chain employs TRBV4-1 and TRBJ2-3; TRBD2 agrees at 14 bases. The CDR3 extends over 19 amino acids. Germline-derived CDR1 and CDR2 are MGHRA and YSYEKL. V shed 3 bases, J shed 2 bases, and the junction held 10 bases outside the gene matches. CDR3 sequence: CASSQNYAGLAGDTDTQYF. The CDR3 DNA reads TGCGCCAGCAGCCAGAATTACGCGGGACTAGCGGGGGACACAGATACGCAGTATTTT.

J is TRBJ2-3 and V is TRBV7-9, with D hard to call. Germline CDR1 is SEHNR and CDR2 is FQNEAQ (reference sequence). The CDR3 is made up of 15 amino acids. V dropped 5 bases and J dropped 1 base, with 13 bases sitting between them. The CDR3 region is CASSAGGPGTDTQYF. The DNA for the CDR3 is TGTGCCAGCAGCGCCGGTGGCCCCGGCACAGATACGCAGTATTTT.

The chain links TRBV5-1 to TRBJ2-2; TRBD1 matches at 7 bases. The trim removed 5 bases at V and 1 base at J, leaving 5 bases unmatched. The germline V gene has CDR1 SGHRS and CDR2 YFSETQ. The CDR3 runs 15 residues. The CDR3 sequence: CASRPRTGNTGELFF. CDR3 sequence (DNA): TGCGCCAGCAGACCACGGACAGGGAACACCGGGGAGCTGTTTTTT.

The table lists this clonotype with a few counts. V is TRBV2 and J is TRBJ1-1; maybe TRBD1 (5 bases). Germline V gene sequence: CDR1 SNHLY, CDR2 FYNNEI. The CDR3 contains 12 residues. Deletions cut 3 bases from V and 6 bases from J, with 8 bases between. CDR3 sequence: CASSEGPPEAFF. In DNA form, the CDR3 reads TGTGCCAGCAGTGAGGGGCCGCCTGAAGCTTTCTTT.

CDR3 region: CASSSTGDRYNEQFF. The DNA of the CDR3 is TGTGCCAGCAGTTCGACAGGGGACCGATACAATGAGCAGTTCTTC. The rearrangement joins TRBV12-3 or TRBV12-4 to TRBJ2-1; 8 nucleotides line up with TRBD1. Germline trimming cut 4 bases from V and 4 bases from J; bases unmatched to any gene: 6. There are 15 residues in the CDR3.

This sequence joins TRBV25-1 and TRBJ2-1; no clear D gene. Trimming took 8 bases from V and 8 from J, leaving 19 bases between them. CDR1 is MGHDK, CDR2 SYGVNS, per germline. This CDR3 is 14 amino acids long. CDR3 nucleotides: TGTGCCAGCGTTAGAACGGTGGGCCACTATGAGCAGTTCTTC. This codes for CASVRTVGHYEQFF. Complete variable domain (other parts from reference TRBV25-1 and TRBJ2-1): EADIYQTPRYLVIGTGKKITLECSQTMGHDKMYWYQQDPGMELHLIHYSYGVNSTEKGDLSSESTVSRIRTEHFPLTLESARPSHTSQYLCASVRTVGHYEQFFGPGTRLTVL.

The chain carries TRBV12-3 or TRBV12-4 and TRBJ2-4; D is unresolved. V was pared by 1 base and J by 5 bases, with 6 bases between. The CDR3 contains 13 residues. CDR3 bases: TGTGCCAGCAGTTTAGGGCCCCAAAACATTCAGTACTTC. Encoded protein: CASSLGPQNIQYF.

The chain uses TRBV6-1 and TRBJ1-1, with D possibly being TRBD1 (6 bases). CDR3 size: 14 residues. Between the trimmed V and J ends, which lost 5 bases and 5 bases, there was a span of 15 bases. Germline assignment: CDR1 MNHNS and CDR2 SASEGT. The CDR3: CASSLIQGRTEAFF. In DNA, the CDR3 is TGTGCCAGCAGTCTCATTCAGGGGAGGACTGAAGCTTTCTTT.

The chain recombines TRBV5-1 with TRBJ2-7; weak D call: TRBD1 (9 bases). Germline CDR1 and CDR2: SGHRS and YFSETQ. V shed 3 bases and J shed 2 bases, with 18 bases lying between them. The CDR3 consists of 16 residues. CDR3 in amino acids: CASSSGGTGRPYEQYF. Written as DNA, the CDR3 is TGCGCCAGCAGCTCGGGGGGGACAGGGAGACCCTACGAGCAGTACTTC.

The CDR3 nucleotides are TGTGCCAGCAGCGTAGCGGGGGAGAATTTTAATGAGCAGTTCTTC. This gives the protein CASSVAGENFNEQFF. The chain employs TRBV9 and TRBJ2-1; possible D gene TRBD2, 6 bases. Trimming pared 0 bases from V and 7 bases from J, leaving 14 bases between. CDR1 SGDLS and CDR2 YYNGEE come from the germline V gene. This CDR3 spans 15 amino acids.

The genes are TRBV4-1 and TRBJ2-4, with 7 bases fitting TRBD1. After removal of 8 bases from V and 5 bases from J, the junction contained 12 bases not matched to a gene. The CDR3 contains 15 residues. Germline V gene data show CDR1 as MGHRA and CDR2 as YSYEKL. The CDR3, as DNA: TGCGCCAGCTCCTCGACAGGGAACTTTGAAAACATTCAGTACTTC. Translating it yields CASSSTGNFENIQYF.

In this sample, this clonotype turned up a few times. The genes are TRBV15 and TRBJ2-1; no definite D call. V dropped 2 bases and J dropped 8 bases, with 13 bases sitting between them. Germline CDR1 is LNHNV and CDR2 is YYDKDF (reference sequence). The CDR3 is 14 residues long. The CDR3 nucleotides are TGTGCCACCAGCAGATCCGTAGGCGTACATGAGCAGTTCTTC. Its protein product is CATSRSVGVHEQFF.